This T cell receptor beta chain was sequenced for a study of T cells in Graves' hyperthyroidism and ophthalmopathy. A patient was excluded if there was uncontrolled infection, other autoimmune disease, pregnancy or lactation. Clinical symptoms, serum thyroxine, TRAb, thyroid ultrasound and orbital computed tomography informed diagnoses. The source material, RNA transcripts, was used to amplify TCR beta CDR3 regions. Initially, a first-round RT-PCR of the TCR CDR3 employed the HTBI primer set. Via MiXCR, TCRdb re-called the multiplex PCR reads, giving one row per CDR3 protein. The repertoire holds about 560,000 distinct CDR3 sequences, more than 45% seen once, with 8.2% in the top ten. Study-level findings and limits: In the analysis, a 13 V-J model separated ophthalmopathy from stable hyperthyroidism. Blood shared most expanded thyroid clonotypes above 0.001.

On this clonotype itself: What it binds is not known.

V shed 4 bases and J 0 bases; nucleotides not matched to a gene: 4. CDR1 is SQVTM and CDR2 is ANQGSEA in the germline V gene. This CDR3 contains 15 residues. The receptor comes from a woman between 18 and 30 years old with Graves' hyperthyroidism. The V and J genes are TRBV29-1 and TRBJ2-7; 12 bases agree with TRBD1. The sequencing sample was made of peripheral blood or thyroid tissue (not recorded which). The DNA for the CDR3 is TGCAGCGTTGTGTCGGGACAGGGGGCCTCCTACGAGCAGTACTTC. It specifies CSVVSGQGASYEQYF.